The clone carrying this T cell receptor (beta chain) was seen more than once but under ten times. Its antigen remains unknown. This sample is drawn from a study of T cell repertoires in cytomegalovirus infection. Study summary: CMV infection together with matching HLA type was indicated by public TCR beta signatures. Study results and caveats: Cumulative public TCR beta family frequency identified carriers of CMV plus the relevant HLA. HLA-C-restricted CMV clonotypes gave the most frequent clonotype in two of eight donors.

Germline V lookup: CDR1 SGHNT, CDR2 YYREEE (reference sequence). Trimming removed 1 base from V and 3 bases from J, with 10 bases in between. The CDR3 loop spans 14 amino acids. TCRdb processed the reads anew with MiXCR; each CDR3 protein has one entry. The table has about 530,000 distinct CDR3 sequences, 26% seen once. Source material: PBMCs. The chain has TRBV5-4 and TRBJ2-5; D is ambiguous. The sequence was collected from a human donor in good health (CMV status not recorded). Some clones in this sample may be carry-over from other donors' samples. CDR3 protein: CASSLQGFEETQYF. DNA of the CDR3: TGTGCCAGCAGCTTGCAAGGCTTCGAAGAGACCCAGTACTTC.